This T cell receptor beta chain was recorded in a study of CD8 T cells in ankylosing spondylitis. A single record per CDR3 protein comes from TCRdb applying MiXCR to the 5' RACE reads. This table holds around 150,000 distinct CDR3 sequences, around 43% found once. Whole-study results and caveats: Those disease-linked clones were CD8+; they were also relatively rare in peripheral blood. Among TCR beta sequences, a motif of eight highly homologous variants appeared characteristic of ankylosing spondylitis blood.

This clonotype has more than one count but fewer than ten. The antigen is not known. The TCR originated in a male donor with ankylosing spondylitis. Sequenced: synovial fluid, either unsorted or a sorted T cell fraction (not recorded which).

CDR3 amino acids: CASSPGLLYNEQFF. The CDR3 coding sequence is TGTGCCAGCAGTCCCGGACTGCTCTACAATGAGCAGTTCTTC. The chain links TRBV12-3 or TRBV12-4 to TRBJ2-1; D may be TRBD2 (5 bases). The ends were cut back, 5 bases at V and 3 bases at J, with 11 bases in the middle. The CDR3 loop spans 14 amino acids.